These 13 T cell receptor beta chains came from one sample sequenced in a study of blood T cell repertoires in COVID-19. The protocol was immunoSEQ multiplex PCR, while the TCRdb copy is restricted to in-frame clones and leaves out a portion. The repertoire holds about 100,000 clones, with 88% as singletons. Sequenced: peripheral blood. All receptors come from a woman aged 60-75 years with acute or convalescent COVID-19.

The rearrangement uses TRBV2 and TRBJ1-1; 7 bases line up with TRBD1. V dropped 6 bases and J dropped 1; count of bases not matched to a gene: 5. Germline CDR1 SNHLY, CDR2 FYNNEI. The CDR3 extends over 14 amino acids. CDR3 sequence (DNA): TGTGCCAGCAGGGGGACAGTAAGGAACACTGAAGCTTTCTTT. Its translation: CASRGTVRNTEAFF.

The chain links TRBV3-1 (or the pseudogene TRBV3-2) to TRBJ1-2; 9 nucleotides match TRBD1. Germline values: CDR1 LGHDT, CDR2 YNNKEL (reference sequence). CDR3 size: 17 residues. The junction had 10 bases not matched to a gene; V was cut back by 1 base and J by 4 bases. In DNA, the CDR3 is TGTGCCAGCAGCCAAGCAAGGGTGGGGACAGGGTCCTATGGCTACACCTTC. Translation gives CASSQARVGTGSYGYTF.

The chain joins TRBV18 to TRBJ2-7; 7 bases map to TRBD1. The germline V gene encodes CDR1 KGHSH and CDR2 LQKENI. This CDR3 is built from 14 residues. J gave up 3 bases and V 3 bases, and 5 bases lay outside the gene matches. The CDR3 bases are TGTGCCAGCTCACCCAAGACAGGGAGCTACGAGCAGTACTTC. Residues: CASSPKTGSYEQYF.

The V call is TRBV19, the J call TRBJ2-1; 8 nucleotides match TRBD2. The CDR3 is made up of 15 amino acids. In germline, CDR1 is LNHDA, CDR2 SQIVND (reference sequence). The V segment lost 7 bases and the J segment 3 bases; nucleotides outside the gene matches: 8. CDR3 in amino acids: CASNKIAGHYNEQFF. Here the CDR3 DNA reads TGTGCCAGTAACAAAATAGCGGGACACTACAATGAGCAGTTCTTC. Variable domain in full (rest from reference TRBV19 and TRBJ2-1): DGGITQSPKYLFRKEGQNVTLSCEQNLNHDAMYWYRQDPGQGLRLIYYSQIVNDFQKGDIAEGYSVSREKKESFPLTVTSAQKNPTAFYLCASNKIAGHYNEQFFGPGTRLTVL.

The genes are TRBV19 and TRBJ2-1, with a weak D call TRBD1 (5 bases). V dropped 5 bases and J dropped 4 bases, with 15 bases sitting between them. The CDR3 spans 15 residues. Germline CDR1 LNHDA, CDR2 SQIVND (reference sequence). CDR3 DNA sequence: TGTGCCAGTAGTCCCGCTAGGGGATTATACAATGAGCAGTTCTTC. Its protein product is CASSPARGLYNEQFF. Full variable domain (missing parts from reference TRBV19 and TRBJ2-1): DGGITQSPKYLFRKEGQNVTLSCEQNLNHDAMYWYRQDPGQGLRLIYYSQIVNDFQKGDIAEGYSVSREKKESFPLTVTSAQKNPTAFYLCASSPARGLYNEQFFGPGTRLTVL.

The CDR3, as DNA: TGTGCCAGCAGTCCCTCTTTTGGGACAGCTTATAACTATGGCTACACCTTC. Translated: CASSPSFGTAYNYGYTF. V usage is TRBV27 and J usage is TRBJ1-2; TRBD1 matches 7 bases. V shed 5 bases, J shed 1 base, and the junction held 13 bases outside the gene matches. The CDR3 length is 17 residues. In germline, CDR1 is MNHEY, CDR2 SMNVEV (reference sequence).

As regards this clone: This CDR3 is also generated by other DNA sequences in the sample. The chain is built from TRBV7-9 and TRBJ1-1; no definite D call. The CDR3 spans 13 residues. Germline V CDR1 and CDR2: SEHNR, FQNEAQ (reference sequence). The V end was cut by 1 base, the J end by 3 bases, with 6 bases between. The CDR3 DNA reads as TGTGCCAGCAGCTTAGTCGGGGACACTGAAGCTTTCTTT. It translates to CASSLVGDTEAFF.

In its sample, this clone was seen once. This chain connects TRBV29-1 to TRBJ2-4; 8 nucleotides agree with TRBD1. The V segment lost 2 bases and the J segment 10 bases; nucleotides outside the gene matches: 4. There are 12 residues in the CDR3. Germline V gene sequence: CDR1 SQVTM, CDR2 ANQGSEA. The CDR3 spells CSVEQGAGIQYF. The CDR3 DNA follows: TGCAGCGTTGAACAGGGGGCGGGGATTCAGTACTTC.

J is TRBJ1-5 and V is TRBV6-1; possibly TRBD1 for D (5 bases). The CDR3 runs to 15 residues. The V end was cut by 0 bases, the J end by 7 bases, with 13 bases between. Germline CDR1 MNHNS, CDR2 SASEGT. The CDR3 sequence is CASSEALGGGQPQHF. CDR3 bases: TGTGCCAGCAGTGAAGCGCTCGGGGGGGGACAGCCCCAGCATTTT.

The V gene is TRBV24-1, the J gene TRBJ1-1, with D perhaps TRBD1 (5 bases). This CDR3 spans 15 amino acids. The ends were cut back, 9 bases at V and 1 base at J, with 17 bases in the middle. The germline CDR1 and CDR2 sequences are KGHDR and SFDVKD. CDR3: CATYLGVLGNTEAFF. Here the CDR3 DNA reads TGTGCCACCTATTTAGGGGTTTTGGGGAACACTGAAGCTTTCTTT.

As DNA, the CDR3 is TGCGCCAGCAGCTTGGCCATTACCTCAGGGGGATTGACTGAAGCTTTCTTT. It translates to CASSLAITSGGLTEAFF. The rearrangement uses TRBV5-1 and TRBJ1-1, with 7 bases fitting TRBD1. J was trimmed by 5 bases and V by 0 bases; bases with no gene match: 13. CDR1 and CDR2 from the germline V gene are SGHRS and YFSETQ. The CDR3 sequence is 17 residues long.

The genes are TRBV15 and TRBJ2-1; 8 positions agree with TRBD2. CDR3 size: 19 residues. Germline values: CDR1 LNHNV, CDR2 YYDKDF (reference sequence). Losses at the gene ends were 5 bases for V and 4 bases for J; bases not matched to a gene: 19. The CDR3 DNA follows: TGTGCCACCAGCGCCGCGACTTGGGTGGGCGGGAGGCGTTACAATGAGCAGTTCTTC. This gives the protein CATSAATWVGGRRYNEQFF. Full variable domain (rest looked up from reference TRBV15 and TRBJ2-1): DAMVIQNPRYQVTQFGKPVTLSCSQTLNHNVMYWYQQKSSQAPKLLFHYYDKDFNNEADTPDNFQSRRPNTSFCFLDIRSPGLGDTAMYLCATSAATWVGGRRYNEQFFGPGTRLTVL.

The rearrangement joins TRBV9 to TRBJ2-1; D might be TRBD1 (6 bases). Looked up from germline, CDR1 is SGDLS and CDR2 is YYNGEE. CDR3 length: 16 residues. V shed 2 bases and J shed 2 bases, with 14 bases lying between them. The CDR3 is CASSVGTQGTYNEQFF. Here the CDR3 DNA reads TGTGCCAGCAGCGTTGGAACTCAGGGGACCTACAATGAGCAGTTCTTC.